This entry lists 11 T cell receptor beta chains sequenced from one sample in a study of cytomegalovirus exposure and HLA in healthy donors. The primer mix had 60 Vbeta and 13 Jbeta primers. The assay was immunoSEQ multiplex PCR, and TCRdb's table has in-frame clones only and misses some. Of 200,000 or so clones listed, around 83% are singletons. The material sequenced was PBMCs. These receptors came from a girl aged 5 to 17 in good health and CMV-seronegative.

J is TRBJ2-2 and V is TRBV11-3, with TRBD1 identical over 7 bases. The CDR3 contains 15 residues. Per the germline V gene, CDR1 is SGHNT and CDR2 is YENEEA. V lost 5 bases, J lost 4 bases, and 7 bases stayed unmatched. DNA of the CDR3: TGTGCCAGCAGCGAAGTCGGACAGGCCACCGGGGAGCTGTTTTTT. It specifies CASSEVGQATGELFF.

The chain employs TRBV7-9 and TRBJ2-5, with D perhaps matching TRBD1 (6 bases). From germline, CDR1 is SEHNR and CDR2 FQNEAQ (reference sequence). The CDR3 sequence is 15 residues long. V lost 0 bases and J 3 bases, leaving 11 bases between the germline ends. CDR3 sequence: CASSLAGRGKETQYF. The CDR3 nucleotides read TGTGCCAGCAGCTTAGCTGGCAGGGGAAAAGAGACCCAGTACTTC.

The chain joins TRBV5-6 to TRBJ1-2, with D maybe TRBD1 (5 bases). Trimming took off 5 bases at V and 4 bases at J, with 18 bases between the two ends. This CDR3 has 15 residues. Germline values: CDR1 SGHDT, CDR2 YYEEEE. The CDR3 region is CASSYNIGGGYGYTF. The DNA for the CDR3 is TGTGCCAGCAGTTATAACATTGGGGGGGGCTATGGCTACACCTTC.

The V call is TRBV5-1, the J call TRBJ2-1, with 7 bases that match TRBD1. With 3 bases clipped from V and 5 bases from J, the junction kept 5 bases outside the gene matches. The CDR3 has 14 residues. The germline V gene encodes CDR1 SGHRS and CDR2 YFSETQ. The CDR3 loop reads CASSYWTGNNEQFF. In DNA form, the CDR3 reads TGCGCCAGCAGCTATTGGACAGGTAACAATGAGCAGTTCTTC. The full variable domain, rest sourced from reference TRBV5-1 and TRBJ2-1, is KAGVTQTPRYLIKTRGQQVTLSCSPISGHRSVSWYQQTPGQGLQFLFEYFSETQRNKGNFPGRFSGRQFSNSRSEMNVSTLELGDSALYLCASSYWTGNNEQFFGPGTRLTVL.

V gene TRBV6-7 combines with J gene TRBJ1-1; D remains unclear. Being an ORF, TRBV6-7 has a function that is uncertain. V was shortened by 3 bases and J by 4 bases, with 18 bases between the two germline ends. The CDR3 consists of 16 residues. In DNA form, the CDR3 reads TGTGCCAGCAGTTATCGCGTGCCCCGGAGGACCACTGAAGCTTTCTTT. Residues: CASSYRVPRRTTEAFF.

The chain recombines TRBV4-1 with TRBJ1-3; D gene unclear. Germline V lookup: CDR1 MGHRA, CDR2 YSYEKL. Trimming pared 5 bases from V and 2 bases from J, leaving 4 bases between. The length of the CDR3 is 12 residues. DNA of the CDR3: TGCGCCAGCAGCTCTCCTGGAAACACCATATATTTT. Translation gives CASSSPGNTIYF.

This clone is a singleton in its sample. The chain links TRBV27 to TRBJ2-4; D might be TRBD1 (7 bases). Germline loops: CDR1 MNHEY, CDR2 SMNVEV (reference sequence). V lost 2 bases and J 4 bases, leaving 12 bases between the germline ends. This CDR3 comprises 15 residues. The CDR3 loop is CASSLAGGIKNIQYF. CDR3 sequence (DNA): TGTGCCAGCAGTTTAGCAGGGGGGATTAAAAACATTCAGTACTTC.

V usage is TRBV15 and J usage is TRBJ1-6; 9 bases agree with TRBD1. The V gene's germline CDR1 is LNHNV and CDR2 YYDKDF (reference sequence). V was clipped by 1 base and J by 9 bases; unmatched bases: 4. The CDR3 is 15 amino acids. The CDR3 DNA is TGTGCCACCAGCAGAGCGGGACAGGGCTTTTCACCCCTCCACTTT. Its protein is CATSRAGQGFSPLHF. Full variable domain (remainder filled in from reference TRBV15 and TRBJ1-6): DAMVIQNPRYQVTQFGKPVTLSCSQTLNHNVMYWYQQKSSQAPKLLFHYYDKDFNNEADTPDNFQSRRPNTSFCFLDIRSPGLGDTAMYLCATSRAGQGFSPLHFGNGTRLTVT.

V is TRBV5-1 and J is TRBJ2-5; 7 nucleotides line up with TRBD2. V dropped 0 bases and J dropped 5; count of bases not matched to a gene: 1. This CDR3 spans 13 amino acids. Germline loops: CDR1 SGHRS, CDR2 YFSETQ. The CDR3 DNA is TGCGCCAGCAGCTTGGTACTAGCGGAGACCCAGTACTTC. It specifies CASSLVLAETQYF. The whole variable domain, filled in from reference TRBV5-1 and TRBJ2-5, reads KAGVTQTPRYLIKTRGQQVTLSCSPISGHRSVSWYQQTPGQGLQFLFEYFSETQRNKGNFPGRFSGRQFSNSRSEMNVSTLELGDSALYLCASSLVLAETQYFGPGTRLLVL.

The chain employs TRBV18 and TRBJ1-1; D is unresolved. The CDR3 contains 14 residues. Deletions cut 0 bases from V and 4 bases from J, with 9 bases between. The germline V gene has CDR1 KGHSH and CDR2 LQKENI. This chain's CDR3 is CASSPPAPRTEAFF. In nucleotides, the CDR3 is TGTGCCAGCTCACCACCTGCGCCTCGCACTGAAGCTTTCTTT.

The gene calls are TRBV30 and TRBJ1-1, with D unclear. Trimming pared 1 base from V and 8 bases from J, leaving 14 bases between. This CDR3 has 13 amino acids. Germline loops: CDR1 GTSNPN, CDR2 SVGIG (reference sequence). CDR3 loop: CAWSGLQRGEAFF. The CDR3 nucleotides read TGTGCCTGGAGTGGATTGCAACGGGGAGAAGCTTTCTTT.